Reported below is one TCR beta chain. Its antigen is as yet unknown. This entry is derived from a study of blood T cells in healthy people across ages. Study findings and constraints: Naive CD4+ cells and diversity were both higher in long-lived donors than in aged donors. Diversity of TCR beta correlated strongly with naive T cell percentage.

Germline-derived CDR1 and CDR2 are MGHRA and YSYEKL. Deletions cut 1 base from V and 6 bases from J, with 10 bases between. The length of the CDR3 is 13 residues. The authors ran a second PCR of roughly 6 to 11 cycles using a sample-barcoded 5' primer and a J-beta primer mix. Tagging of each cDNA molecule was performed by a template-switch adaptor with 12 random nucleotides. One entry per CDR3 protein, called by TCRdb with MiXCR from the 5' RACE reads. The sample lists some 780,000 distinct CDR3 sequences; more than 55% were seen once. Per-sample yields of isolated PBMCs were at least 6 million. Sequencing input: blood. The clonotype originates from a man in his forties or fifties in good health. The chain couples TRBV4-1 to TRBJ2-7, with D unresolved. In DNA form, the CDR3 reads TGCGCCAGCAGCCAAGGAATACTGTCCGAGCAGTACTTC. It translates to CASSQGILSEQYF.